This T cell receptor (beta chain) appears in the sequencing data of a study of T cell responses to AZD1222 COVID-19 vaccine. Remarks on this clone: The junction shows a germline mismatch at one end, possibly a read error.

Sequencing was performed with immunoSEQ multiplex PCR; in TCRdb, only in-frame clones are kept and a portion is missing. The sample shows about 150,000 clones, more than 90% of them seen only once. The CDR3 contains 14 residues. Looked up from germline, CDR1 is MNHEY and CDR2 is SVGAGI. The chain employs TRBV6-5 and TRBJ1-1; D perhaps matches TRBD1 (6 bases). This clonotype was sampled from an adult who received the AZD1222 COVID-19 vaccine. The sequenced sample was peripheral blood, obtained 28 days after the second AZD1222 dose. CDR3 bases: TGTGCCAGCAGTTCCCCTCCCAGGGGCTTTCTGATTTGCTTT. This gives the protein CASSSPPRGFLICF.